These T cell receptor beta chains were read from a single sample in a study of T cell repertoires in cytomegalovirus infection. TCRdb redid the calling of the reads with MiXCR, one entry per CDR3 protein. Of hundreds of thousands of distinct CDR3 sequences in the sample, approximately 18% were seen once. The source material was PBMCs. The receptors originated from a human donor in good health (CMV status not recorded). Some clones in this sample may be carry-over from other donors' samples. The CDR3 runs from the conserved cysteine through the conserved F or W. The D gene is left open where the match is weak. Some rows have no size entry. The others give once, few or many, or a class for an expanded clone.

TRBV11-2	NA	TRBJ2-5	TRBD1	TGTGCCAGCAGCTCCCGGGACAGGGATCGGGAGACCCAGTACTTC	CASSSRDRDRETQYF
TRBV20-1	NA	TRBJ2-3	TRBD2	TGCAGTGCTAGATGGGCGGGGGGAGATACGCAGTATTTT	CSARWAGGDTQYF
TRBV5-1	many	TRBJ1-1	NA	TGCGCCAGCAGCCCCTGGGAGCTCACGGGGGCTGAAGCTTTCTTT	CASSPWELTGAEAFF
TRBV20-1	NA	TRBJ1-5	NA	TGCAGTGCGGAAGGACAAAATCAGCCCCAGCATTTT	CSAEGQNQPQHF
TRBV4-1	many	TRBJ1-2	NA	TGCGCCAGCAGCCAAGCCGAGACGATGCGGGGCTACACCTTC	CASSQAETMRGYTF
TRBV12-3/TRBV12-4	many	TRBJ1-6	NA	TGTGCCAGCAGTTTAGGCCCAGACAGGCCGGGTTCACCCCTCCACTTT	CASSLGPDRPGSPLHF
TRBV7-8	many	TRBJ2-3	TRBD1	TGTGCCAGCAGCAAGGACAGGATGGTCATACTAGATACGCAGTATTTT	CASSKDRMVILDTQYF
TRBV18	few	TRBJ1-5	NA	TGTGCCAGCTCACCGGGGATTGATGAGCCCCAGCATTTT	CASSPGIDEPQHF
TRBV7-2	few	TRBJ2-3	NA	TGTGCCAGCAGCGACCTGGGCCCCACAGATACGCAGTATTTT	CASSDLGPTDTQYF
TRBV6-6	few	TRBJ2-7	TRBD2	TGTGCCAGCGCGAATGCGAGACTAGCGGAACCCGGGCTCTACGAGCAGTACTTC	CASANARLAEPGLYEQYF
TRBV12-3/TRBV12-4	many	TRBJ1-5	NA	TGTGCCAGCCCTACCGAGCGTAAGGGGGAGACTCAGCCCCAGCATTTT	CASPTERKGETQPQHF
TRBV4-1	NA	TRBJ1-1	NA	TGCGCCAGCAGCCAAGGAAGACCCTCCTATGAGACTGAAGCTTTCTTT	CASSQGRPSYETEAFF